The rows below give T cell receptor beta chains drawn from one sample of a study of brain metastases from non-small cell lung cancer. Libraries were prepared by immunoSEQ multiplex PCR; TCRdb keeps only in-frame clonotypes and omits some of them. The data contain over 1,000 clones, 89% of them singletons. Sequenced material: tumor-adjacent normal tissue. Source of these receptors: a donor at least 40 years old with non-small cell lung cancer. Each CDR3 is given with its conserved first and last residue. The D gene is left open where the match is weak. Clone sizes are given selectively: once, few, many, or a class where the clone is expanded.

>TRBV30|NA|17|TRBJ1-1|TRBD1
TGTGCCTGGATGAATCGCCGGGACAGGGGGCCGGGCACTGAAGCTTTCTTT
CAWMNRRDRGPGTEAFF
>TRBV18|few|13|TRBJ1-1|NA
TGTGCCAGCTCACCGGCGGGAGGGACTGAAGCTTTCTTT
CASSPAGGTEAFF
>TRBV6-5|NA|15|TRBJ1-1|NA
TGTGCCAGCAGACAAAAAGGGGGGATGAACACTGAAGCTTTCTTT
CASRQKGGMNTEAFF
>TRBV5-4|NA|13|TRBJ1-5|NA
TGTGCCAGCAGCTTGCAGGGCAATCAGCCCCAGCATTTT
CASSLQGNQPQHF
>TRBV7-3|NA|16|TRBJ2-7|TRBD2
TGTGCCAGCAGCCCGGGCGGTAGCGGGGGTTTGTACGAGCAGTACTTC
CASSPGGSGGLYEQYF
>TRBV18|NA|15|TRBJ1-3|NA
TGTGCCAGCTCACCACCAGTAGCCTCTGGAAACACCATATATTTT
CASSPPVASGNTIYF
>TRBV19|NA|16|TRBJ1-1|NA
TGTGCCAGTAGTATAGAGGGGGAACGATTGAACACTGAAGCTTTCTTT
CASSIEGERLNTEAFF
>TRBV30|NA|13|TRBJ1-6|NA
TGTGCCTGGAGTTTATCAGGGGTTTCACCCCTCCACTTT
CAWSLSGVSPLHF
>TRBV5-1|NA|17|TRBJ1-1|NA
TGCGCCAGCAGAGGAAGGCCGGGTTCCCCGACGGGCACTGAAGCTTTCTTT
CASRGRPGSPTGTEAFF
>TRBV5-5|NA|14|TRBJ1-2|NA
TGTGCCAGCAGCTTCGACACAGGGAAGCGTGGCTACACCTTC
CASSFDTGKRGYTF
>TRBV6-2/TRBV6-3|NA|15|TRBJ1-2|TRBD1
TGTGCCAGCAGTTACTCCGACAGGGGAGCCTATGGCTACACCTTC
CASSYSDRGAYGYTF
>TRBV10-3|once|14|TRBJ2-1|NA
TGTGCCATCAGTGAGCCCGACAGGTTCAATGAGCAGTTCTTC
CAISEPDRFNEQFF
>TRBV15|NA|15|TRBJ1-4|TRBD1
TGTGCCACCAGCAGTGGGGGACAGGGAACCGAAAAACTGTTTTTT
CATSSGGQGTEKLFF
>TRBV6-5|NA|15|TRBJ2-7|TRBD1
TGTGCCAGCAGTAGGGGGACAGGAGAAATATACGAGCAGTACTTC
CASSRGTGEIYEQYF
>TRBV15|NA|14|TRBJ1-2|TRBD1
TGTGCCACCAGCCGGGACAGTCGTAACTATGGCTACACCTTC
CATSRDSRNYGYTF
>TRBV9|NA|13|TRBJ1-5|NA
TGTGCCAGCAGCGTAGGCCCCAGTCAGCCCCAGCATTTT
CASSVGPSQPQHF
>TRBV9|NA|14|TRBJ2-3|NA
TGTGCCAGCAGCGTCTCCCCCCACACAGATACGCAGTATTTT
CASSVSPHTDTQYF
>TRBV6-4|hyperexpanded|16|TRBJ2-3|TRBD2
TGTGCCAGCAGCCCCGGGCTAGCGGGGGGCGGAGATACGCAGTATTTT
CASSPGLAGGGDTQYF
>TRBV15|NA|13|TRBJ2-7|NA
TGTGCCACCAGCAGAGGCGACGGAGGCGAGCAGTACTTC
CATSRGDGGEQYF